This paragraph covers one TCR beta chain sequence. Its antigen is as yet unknown. CDR1 is DFQATT, CDR2 SNEGSKA, per germline (reference sequence). Trimming cost V 1 base and J 0 bases, with 7 bases left between them. The CDR3 is made up of 14 amino acids. The data belong to a study of T cells after yellow fever vaccination. Overall study findings and caveats: The booster saw the reappearance of most primary-vaccination clones (roughly 97% CD4, less than 90% CD8).

A 5'RACE template-switching step, the method used to make TCR cDNA, added a universal primer site and UMIs. MiXCR was run by TCRdb on the 5' RACE reads, yielding one entry per CDR3 protein. The sample shows approximately 340,000 distinct CDR3 sequences, about 9.5% of them seen only once. This receptor was identified in a man younger than 30 who received the YFV17D yellow fever vaccine. This sequence joins TRBV20-1 and TRBJ1-5; no clear D gene. Here the sequenced sample was PBMCs, taken on the day of the first yellow fever vaccination. The CDR3, as DNA: TGCAGTGCTAGAGTTGCGGATAGCAATCAGCCCCAGCATTTT. Translating it yields CSARVADSNQPQHF.